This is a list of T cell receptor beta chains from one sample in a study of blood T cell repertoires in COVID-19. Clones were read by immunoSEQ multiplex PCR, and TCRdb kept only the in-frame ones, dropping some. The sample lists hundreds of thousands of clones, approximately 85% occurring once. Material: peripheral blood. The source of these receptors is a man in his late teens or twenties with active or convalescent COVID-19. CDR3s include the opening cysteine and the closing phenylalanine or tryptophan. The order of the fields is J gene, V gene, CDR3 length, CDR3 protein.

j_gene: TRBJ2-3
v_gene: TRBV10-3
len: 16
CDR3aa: CAISPLAGRQLNTQYF

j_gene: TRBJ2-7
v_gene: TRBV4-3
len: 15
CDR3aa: CASSQGTGASYEQYF

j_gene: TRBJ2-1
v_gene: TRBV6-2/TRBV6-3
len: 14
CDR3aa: CASSRPGTYNEQFF

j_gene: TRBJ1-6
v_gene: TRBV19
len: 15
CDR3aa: CASSEAQGAFSPLHF

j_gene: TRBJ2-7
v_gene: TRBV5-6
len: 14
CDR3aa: CASSLVGQTYEQYF

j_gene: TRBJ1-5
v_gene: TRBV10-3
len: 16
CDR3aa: CATRGQGFLGNQPQHF

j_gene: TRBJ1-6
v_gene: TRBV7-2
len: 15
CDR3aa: CASSSDGGRLSPLHF

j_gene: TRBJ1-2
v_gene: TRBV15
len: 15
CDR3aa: CATSRDRGLGYGYTF

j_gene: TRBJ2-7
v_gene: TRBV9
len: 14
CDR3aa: CASSPRTSVAEQYF

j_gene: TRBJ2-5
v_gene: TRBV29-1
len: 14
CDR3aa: CSVASGDFQETQYF

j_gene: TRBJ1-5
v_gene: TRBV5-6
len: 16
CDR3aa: CASSETGRGDNQPQHF

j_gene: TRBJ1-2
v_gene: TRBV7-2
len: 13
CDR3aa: CASRQDRGYGYTF

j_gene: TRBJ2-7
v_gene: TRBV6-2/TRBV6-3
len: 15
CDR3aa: CASSSIGTGSYEQYF

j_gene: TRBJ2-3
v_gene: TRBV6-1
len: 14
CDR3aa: CASSEYQHTDTQYF

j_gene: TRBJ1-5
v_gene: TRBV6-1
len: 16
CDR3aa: CASSEDGQASNQPQHF

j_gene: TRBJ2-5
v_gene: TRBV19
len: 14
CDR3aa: CASSMTGEQETQYF

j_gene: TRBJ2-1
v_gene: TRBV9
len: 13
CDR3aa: CASRPTENNEQFF

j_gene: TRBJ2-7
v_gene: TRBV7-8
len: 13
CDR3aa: CASSPRGSYEQYF

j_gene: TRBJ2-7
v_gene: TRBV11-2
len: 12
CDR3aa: CASSSGSYEQYF

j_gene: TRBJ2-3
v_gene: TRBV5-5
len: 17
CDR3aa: CASSLLLSGLGTDTQYF

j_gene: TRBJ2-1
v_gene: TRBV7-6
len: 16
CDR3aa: CASSRLARHSYNEQFF

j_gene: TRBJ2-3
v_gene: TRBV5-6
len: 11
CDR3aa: CASSLDSSQYF

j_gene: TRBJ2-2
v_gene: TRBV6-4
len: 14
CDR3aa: CASSDQGYTGELFF

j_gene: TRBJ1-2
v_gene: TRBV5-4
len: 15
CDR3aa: CASSFIWAQNYGYTF

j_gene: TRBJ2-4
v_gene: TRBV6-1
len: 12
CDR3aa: CATGQGKNIQYF

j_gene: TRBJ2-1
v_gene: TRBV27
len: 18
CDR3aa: CASSPFRLSQGAYNEQFF

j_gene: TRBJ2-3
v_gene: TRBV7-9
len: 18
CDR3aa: CASSHTRPNRGRADTQYF

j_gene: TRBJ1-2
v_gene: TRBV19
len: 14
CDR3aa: CASSTGETTAGYTF

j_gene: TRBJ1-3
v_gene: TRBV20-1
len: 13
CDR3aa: CSASPLTGNTIYF

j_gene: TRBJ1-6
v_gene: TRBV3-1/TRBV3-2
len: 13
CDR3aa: CASSQVRDAPLHF

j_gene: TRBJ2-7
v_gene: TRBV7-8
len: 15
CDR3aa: CASSLLGGRSYEQYF

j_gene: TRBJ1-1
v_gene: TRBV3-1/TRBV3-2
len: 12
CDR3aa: CASSQDRKEAFF